This T cell receptor (beta chain) was captured by sequencing in a study of blood T cells in healthy people across ages. Trimming removed 5 bases from V and 6 bases from J; junction bases left unmatched: 12. The CDR3 sequence is 16 residues long. To note about this clonotype: No antigen is known for it.

General study points: The unsorted PBMCs prevented any conclusive comparison of naive versus antigen-experienced cells. Both higher diversity and more naive CD4+ cells marked long-lived donors when set against aged donors.

Through a sample-barcoded 5' primer and a J-beta primer mix, a second PCR was run for roughly 6 to 11 cycles. Tags on each cDNA molecule came from a template-switch adaptor with 12 random nucleotides. TCRdb redid the calling of the 5' RACE reads with MiXCR, one entry per CDR3 protein. The sample lists roughly 930,000 distinct CDR3 sequences, under 50% occurring once. The receptor was derived from a man younger than 45 in good health. Source material: blood. V gene TRBV12-3 or TRBV12-4 combines with J gene TRBJ2-1; 8 bases agree with TRBD1. CDR3 amino acids: CASSPTAGGWVNEQFF. The CDR3, as DNA: TGTGCCAGCAGTCCCACCGCAGGGGGCTGGGTCAATGAGCAGTTCTTC.